These 7 T cell receptor beta chains came from one sample sequenced in a study of neurological immune-mediated disorders. TCRdb analysed the 5' RACE reads with MiXCR anew, one entry per CDR3 protein. The sample contains roughly 25,000 distinct CDR3 sequences, under 8.5% of which appear only once. The specimen was PBMCs. These TCRs come from a woman aged 40 to 55 in good health.

This clonotype was counted at least ten times. The chain has TRBV5-1 and TRBJ1-1; no clear D gene. V was clipped by 5 bases and J by 0 bases, with 11 bases between them. This CDR3 has 14 residues. The V gene's germline CDR1 is SGHRS and CDR2 YFSETQ. This CDR3 is CASSYAGMNTEAFF. The CDR3 DNA reads TGCGCCAGCAGTTACGCGGGAATGAACACTGAAGCTTTCTTT.

In its sample, this clonotype was seen many times. The genes are TRBV18 and TRBJ1-5; D not certain. V was pared by 2 bases and J by 4 bases, with 6 bases between. Germline CDR1 KGHSH, CDR2 LQKENI. The CDR3 loop spans 13 amino acids. CDR3 DNA: TGTGCCAGCTCACCAGATGGGAATCAGCCCCAGCATTTT. This sequence encodes CASSPDGNQPQHF.

This clonotype was found many times. J is TRBJ2-7 and V is TRBV27; 9 bases map to TRBD1. CDR1 is MNHEY and CDR2 is SMNVEV in the germline V gene (reference sequence). This CDR3 contains 15 residues. With V trimmed by 2 bases and J by 4 bases, 6 bases remained unmatched. In DNA form, the CDR3 reads TGTGCCAGCAGTTTAACCACAGGGGGCCGGTACGAGCAGTACTTC. As protein: CASSLTTGGRYEQYF.

This clonotype was seen at least ten times. The gene calls are TRBV7-6 and TRBJ1-4, with D perhaps TRBD1 (6 bases). V was trimmed by 5 bases and J by 5 bases, leaving 18 bases between them. CDR1 is SGHVS, CDR2 FNYEAQ, per germline. The CDR3 is made up of 16 amino acids. CDR3 sequence reads: CASSPGGGGQNEKLFF. CDR3 bases: TGTGCCAGCAGCCCCGGTGGGGGGGGGCAGAATGAAAAACTGTTTTTT.

There are many counts of this clonotype. The rearrangement joins TRBV20-1 to TRBJ2-3, with TRBD2 matching 11 bases. The V and J ends lost 3 bases and 1 base, in that order; junction bases with no gene match: 3. Germline V gene data show CDR1 as DFQATT and CDR2 as SNEGSKA (reference sequence). CDR3 length: 15 amino acids. CDR3 nucleotides: TGCAGTGCTAGCGTAGCGGGAGGGGGCACAGATACGCAGTATTTT. It codes for CSASVAGGGTDTQYF.

The chain is built from TRBV29-1 and TRBJ2-1; 7 bases line up with TRBD1. V lost 4 bases, J lost 5 bases, and 8 bases stayed unmatched. CDR1 SQVTM and CDR2 ANQGSEA come from the germline V gene. This CDR3 has 14 residues. CDR3 DNA sequence: TGCAGCGTTGTGCGGACAGGAGAGGACAATGAGCAGTTCTTC. Protein sequence: CSVVRTGEDNEQFF.

This clonotype was seen many times. J is TRBJ2-4 and V is TRBV5-1; 13 bases align to TRBD2. The CDR3 extends over 18 amino acids. V was clipped by 0 bases and J by 6 bases; unmatched bases: 9. CDR1 SGHRS and CDR2 YFSETQ come from the germline V gene. CDR3 region: CASSLDWTSGSVGNIQYF. DNA for the CDR3: TGCGCCAGCAGCTTGGACTGGACTAGCGGGAGTGTCGGAAACATTCAGTACTTC.